Described below is a single T cell receptor (beta chain) sequence and its context. These data are taken from a study of low-dose radiotherapy and immunotherapy resistance in tumors. Study-wide context: Cohort 1 patients were irradiated with 0.5 Gy fractions every 2 weeks to 6.5 Gy total. Study patients were administered oral aspirin at 300 mg daily for four cycles from cycle 1 day 1.

CDR3 length: 13 residues. Trimming shortened V by 4 bases and J by 6 bases, and 10 bases separated the two germline ends. CDR1 and CDR2 (germline): SGHRS, YFSETQ. Described time point: after trial treatment. The treatment denotes: LDRT plus nivolumab, ipilimumab, low-dose cyclophosphamide and aspirin (RACIN trial). First-strand cDNA relied on TRAV- and TRBV-specific primers spanning alpha and beta chains. Using a constant-region primer together with a V-primer adapter, TCRs were subjected to around 22 PCR cycles of amplification. TCRdb reanalysed the reads using MiXCR and keeps one entry per CDR3 protein. The sample yields 30,000 or so distinct CDR3 sequences, about half seen once.

The chain combines TRBV5-1 with TRBJ2-2; no clear D. The receptor comes from a male donor with gallbladder cancer. The sequences come from PBMCs, collected after low-dose radiotherapy plus immunotherapy. The CDR3 DNA sequence: TGCGCCAGCAGCCGCCCTCTTGCCGGGGAGCTGTTTTTT. Translation gives CASSRPLAGELFF.